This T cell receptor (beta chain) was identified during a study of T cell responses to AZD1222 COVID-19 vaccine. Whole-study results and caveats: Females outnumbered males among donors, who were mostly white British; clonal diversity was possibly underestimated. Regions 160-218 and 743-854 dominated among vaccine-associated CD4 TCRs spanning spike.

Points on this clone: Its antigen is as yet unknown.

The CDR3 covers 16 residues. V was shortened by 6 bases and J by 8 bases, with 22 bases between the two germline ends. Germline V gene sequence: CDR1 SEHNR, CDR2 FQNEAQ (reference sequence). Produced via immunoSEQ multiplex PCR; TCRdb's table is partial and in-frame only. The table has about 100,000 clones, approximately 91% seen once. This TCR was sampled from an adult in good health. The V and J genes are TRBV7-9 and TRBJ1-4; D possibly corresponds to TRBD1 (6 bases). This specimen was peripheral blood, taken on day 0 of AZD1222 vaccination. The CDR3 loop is CASRQTGRGVNEKLFF. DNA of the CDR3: TGTGCCAGCAGACAAACAGGGAGGGGTGTGAACGAAAAACTGTTTTTT.